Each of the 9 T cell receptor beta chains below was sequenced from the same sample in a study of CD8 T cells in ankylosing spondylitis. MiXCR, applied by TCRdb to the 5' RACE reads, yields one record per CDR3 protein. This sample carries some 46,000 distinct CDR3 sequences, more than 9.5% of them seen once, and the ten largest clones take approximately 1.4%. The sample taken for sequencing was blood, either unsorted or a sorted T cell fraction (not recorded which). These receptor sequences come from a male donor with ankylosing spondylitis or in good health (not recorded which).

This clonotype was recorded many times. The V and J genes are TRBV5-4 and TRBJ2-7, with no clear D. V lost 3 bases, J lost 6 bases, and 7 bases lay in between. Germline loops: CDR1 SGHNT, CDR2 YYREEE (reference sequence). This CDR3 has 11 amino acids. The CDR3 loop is CASSSRVEQYF. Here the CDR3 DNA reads TGTGCCAGCAGCTCTAGGGTCGAGCAGTACTTC.

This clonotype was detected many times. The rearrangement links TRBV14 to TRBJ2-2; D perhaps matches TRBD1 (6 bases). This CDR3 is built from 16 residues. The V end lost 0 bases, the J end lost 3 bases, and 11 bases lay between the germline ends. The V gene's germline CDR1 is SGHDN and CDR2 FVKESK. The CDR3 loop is CASSQDPGGDTGELFF. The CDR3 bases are TGTGCCAGCAGCCAAGATCCTGGGGGCGACACCGGGGAGCTGTTTTTT.

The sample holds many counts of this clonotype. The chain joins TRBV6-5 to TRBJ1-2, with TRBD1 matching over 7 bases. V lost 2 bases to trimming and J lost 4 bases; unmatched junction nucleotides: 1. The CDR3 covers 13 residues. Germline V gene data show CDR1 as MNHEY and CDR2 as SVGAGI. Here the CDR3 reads CASSYGQVYGYTF. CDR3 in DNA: TGTGCCAGCAGTTACGGACAGGTCTATGGCTACACCTTC.

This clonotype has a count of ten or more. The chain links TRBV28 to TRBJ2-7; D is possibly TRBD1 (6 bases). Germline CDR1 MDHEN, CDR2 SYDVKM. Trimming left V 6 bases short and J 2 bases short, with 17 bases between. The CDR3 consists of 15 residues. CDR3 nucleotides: TGTGCCAGCAGAGCCACAGGGCCGACAACCTACGAGCAGTACTTC. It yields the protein CASRATGPTTYEQYF.

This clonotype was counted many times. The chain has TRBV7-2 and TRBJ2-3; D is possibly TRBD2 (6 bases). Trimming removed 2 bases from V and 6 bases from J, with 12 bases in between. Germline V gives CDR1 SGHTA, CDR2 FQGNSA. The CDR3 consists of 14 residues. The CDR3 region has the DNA TGTGCCAGCAGCTTACTACAGCTAGCGGATACGCAGTATTTT. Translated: CASSLLQLADTQYF.

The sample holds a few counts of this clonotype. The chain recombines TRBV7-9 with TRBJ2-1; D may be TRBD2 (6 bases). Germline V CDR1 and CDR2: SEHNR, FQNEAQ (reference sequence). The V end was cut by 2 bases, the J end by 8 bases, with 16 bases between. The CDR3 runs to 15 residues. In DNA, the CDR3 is TGTGCCAGCAGCTTAATAACGACTAGGTTGGATGAGCAGTTCTTC. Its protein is CASSLITTRLDEQFF.

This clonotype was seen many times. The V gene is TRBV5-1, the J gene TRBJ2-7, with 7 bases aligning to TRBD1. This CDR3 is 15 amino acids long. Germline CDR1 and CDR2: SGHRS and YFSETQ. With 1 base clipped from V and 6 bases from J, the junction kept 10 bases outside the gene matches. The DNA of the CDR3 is TGCGCCAGCAGCTTGTCTACAGGGGAAAATGCCGAGCAGTACTTC. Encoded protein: CASSLSTGENAEQYF.

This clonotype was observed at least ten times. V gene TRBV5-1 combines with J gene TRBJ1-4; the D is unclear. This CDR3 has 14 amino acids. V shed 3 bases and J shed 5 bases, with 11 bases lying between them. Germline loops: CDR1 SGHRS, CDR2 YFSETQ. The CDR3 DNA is TGCGCCAGCAGCTCTCGGACGGGAAATGAAAAACTGTTTTTT. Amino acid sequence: CASSSRTGNEKLFF.

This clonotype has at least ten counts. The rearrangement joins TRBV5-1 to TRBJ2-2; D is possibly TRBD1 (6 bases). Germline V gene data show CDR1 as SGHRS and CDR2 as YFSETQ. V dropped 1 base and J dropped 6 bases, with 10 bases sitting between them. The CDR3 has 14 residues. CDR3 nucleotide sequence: TGCGCCAGCAGCTTGTACAGGGATGCCGGGGAGCTGTTTTTT. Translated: CASSLYRDAGELFF.